This T cell receptor (beta chain) was identified during a study of Ad26.COV2.S vaccination and SARS-CoV-2 variants. Study findings and constraints: Reportedly, after vaccination the spike-specific CD8+ and CD4+ T cell responses displayed substantial breadth.

The CDR3 runs 13 residues. Germline CDR1 is MNHEY and CDR2 is SMNVEV (reference sequence). With 6 bases clipped from V and 8 bases from J, the junction kept 2 bases outside the gene matches. The treatment was: roughly 18 received Ad26.COV2.S at low or high dose, single or two shots; about 5 received placebo; per-sample allocation not given. The investigators took samples on day 63 after the first vaccine or placebo injection. Repertoires were generated with immunoSEQ multiplex PCR, while TCRdb's copy carries only in-frame clones and drops some. Altogether hundreds of thousands of clones are present, approximately 86% being singletons, with the ten largest covering roughly a tenth. With respect to this clone: What it binds is unknown.

The source material was peripheral blood, sampled in a trial of Ad26.COV2.S vaccine versus placebo. The chain employs TRBV27 and TRBJ2-1; 12 bases match TRBD1. The receptor comes from a person aged 18-65 years who received the Ad26.COV2.S COVID-19 vaccine or a placebo. The CDR3 sequence: CASRGQGADEQFF. The DNA of the CDR3 is TGTGCCAGCAGGGGACAGGGGGCGGATGAGCAGTTCTTC.